The subject of this entry is one T cell receptor beta chain. Antigen: not known. With the Oncomine TCR Beta short-read assay, DNA from cultured CD4+ T cells was sequenced. MiXCR was run by TCRdb on the PCR reads, yielding one entry per CDR3 protein. The top ten clones hold more than 8.5% of a sample with about 20,000 distinct CDR3 sequences, approximately 56% of them seen once. Treatment defined: approximately 10-day PBMC culture with coronavirus spike peptide pools or control peptides (ViraFEST assay). These data belong to a study of vaccination and CD4 T cells after COVID-19. There are 13 residues in the CDR3. In germline, CDR1 is DFQATT, CDR2 SNEGSKA (reference sequence). Trimming removed 6 bases from V and 3 bases from J; junction bases left unmatched: 7.

The chain is built from TRBV20-1 and TRBJ2-7, with 8 bases lining up with TRBD2. The origin of this receptor is a human donor who had recovered from COVID-19. The sequences come from CD4+ T cells from blood, cultured in vitro, collected after SARS-CoV-2 vaccination. The CDR3 coding sequence is TGCAGTGCAAGTTTAGCGGGACACTACGAGCAGTACTTC. Amino acids: CSASLAGHYEQYF.